The following is a T cell receptor beta chain sequence with its context. The antigen is unknown. The assay was immunoSEQ multiplex PCR, and TCRdb's table has in-frame clones only and misses some. The sample carries roughly 61,000 clones, roughly 79% recorded once. V was cut by 2 bases and J by 1 base, with 12 bases left in between. Germline CDR1 reads WNHNN; CDR2 reads SYGVQD (reference sequence). This CDR3 comprises 15 residues. The data belong to a study of vaccination effects on CD4 cells after COVID-19. In the study overall: Two doses of either BNT162b2 or mRNA-1273 were given to each participant. Study-level results: Early timepoints after infection were absent, and convalescent patients were few in the study.

The ViraFEST assay expanded antigen-specific CD4+ T cells with viral peptide pools before sequencing. A 10-day culture period preceded the isolation of CD4+ T cells. All vaccine recipients tested negative for nucleocapsid antibodies and had never contracted SARS-CoV-2 infection. Culturing of some 2 million PBMC per well took place with around 9 IU/ml IL-2 and around 10 ug/ml peptides. This chain joins TRBV10-1 and TRBJ2-7; no definite D call. This sequence originates from a human donor who received a COVID-19 vaccine. Material: CD4+ T cells from PBMCs cultured with HCoV-229E spike peptides, obtained before COVID-19 vaccination. This CDR3 reads CASSEAPTRSYEQYV. The CDR3 DNA reads as TGCGCCAGCAGTGAGGCCCCGACTCGGTCCTACGAGCAGTACGTC.